This TCR beta chain was captured by sequencing in a study of Ad26.COV2.S vaccination and SARS-CoV-2 variants. Germline-derived CDR1 and CDR2 are SGHAT and FQNNGV. V was pared by 5 bases and J by 1 base, with 12 bases between. CDR3 length: 14 amino acids. Documented treatment: around 19 received Ad26.COV2.S at low or high dose, single or two shots; a few received placebo; per-sample allocation not given. Collection of the samples took place on day 63 after the first injection of vaccine or placebo. Built on an Ad26 vector, the vaccine expressed Wuhan-strain SARS-CoV-2 spike. TCRdb's copy holds only in-frame clones and misses some; the assay was immunoSEQ multiplex PCR. The sample shows about 400,000 clones, around 82% of them seen only once. Details on this clone: What it binds is unknown.

General observations from the study: People given the vaccine had a wider spike-specific TCR breadth than placebo recipients did. Vaccine and placebo groups showed comparable non-spike TCR breadth.

The clonotype originates from a person between 18 and 65 years old who received the Ad26.COV2.S COVID-19 vaccine or a placebo. The source was peripheral blood, collected in a trial of Ad26.COV2.S vaccine versus placebo. V and J are TRBV11-2 and TRBJ2-7, with D tentatively TRBD1 (5 bases). CDR3 sequence: CASSAYQGSYEQYF. The CDR3 DNA is TGTGCCAGCAGCGCCTATCAGGGTTCCTACGAGCAGTACTTC.